This note documents a single T cell receptor (beta chain) sequence. The antigen it recognizes is unknown. Base qualities were left out, and no much larger clone turns up one base away. Sequenced using an Illumina NovaSeq 6000. TCRalpha and TCRbeta cDNA libraries were built by 5'RACE with constant-segment primers, adding sample barcodes and unique molecular identifiers. Trizol reagent was used to extract RNA from every sample. The libraries were amplified in two PCR steps, and the second step added a second sample barcode and Illumina TruSeq adapters. Sequencing of libraries was performed on an Illumina NovaSeq with 2 x 150 bp paired-end reads. In the original analysis: With migec v1.2.7, reads were demultiplexed and then collapsed into UMI-guided consensus sequences. With mixcr v2.1.11, UMI consensuses were aligned to TRA and TRB V and J templates and assembled into clonotypes. Expanded or contracted clonotypes were those called significant by both edgeR and NoisET, with noise models trained on biological replicates. edgeR calls used a false discovery rate-adjusted p below 0.01 and a log2 fold-change threshold of 1. As an exploratory analysis of dynamics, max-normalized trajectories of the 1000 most abundant clonotypes were examined with PCA combined with hierarchical clustering. Separately sequenced CD4+ and CD8+ repertoires were used to assign the CD4 or CD8 phenotype of responding clones. The raw public data were reprocessed by TCRdb itself: fastp quality trimming at Q25, MiXCR clonotype calling, in-frame beta chains only. Records with the same CDR3 protein are collapsed into one entry carrying the most frequent genes and DNA. These V and J calls derive from TCRdb rather than the authors' analysis. For this sample there are more than 300,000 distinct CDR3 sequences; roughly 13% appear just once. The ten largest clones represent about 24% of the sample.

The source of the sample is a study of T-cell memory formation after mild COVID-19 (dated by TCRdb to the early 2020s). About the investigation overall: TCR sequence clusters from the two donors were largely donor specific. In a couple of donors, T-cell clones that expanded and contracted after mild COVID-19 were followed by sequencing TCRalpha and TCRbeta repertoires longitudinally. The cohort comprised two young, previously healthy adult volunteers, one female and one male. The full study reports these points: Contracting CD4+ clones appeared mostly in the CM and EM memory subsets, whereas CD8+ clones were enriched in EMRA. The detection of some responding clones in pre-infection memory suggests that pre-existing cross-reactive memory T cells joined the SARS-CoV-2 response. SARS-CoV-2 specificity was not confirmed for the second-wave clones peaking on day 37. The study included only a couple of mild cases, and larger cohorts that include severe cases with pre-infection samples were judged to be necessary. Balanced CD4/CD8 phenotypes were observed for clones contracting from day 15 to 85, whereas a bias towards CD4+ was observed for a second wave of clones expanding from day 15 to 37.

V is pared back by 4 bases and J by 7 bases, with 10 bases lying between the germline termini. The CDR3 covers 12 residues, taking in both the cysteine and the phenylalanine. Just the 36-base CDR3 DNA is kept, in frame starting at base 1. Ficoll-Paque density gradient centrifugation was used to isolate PBMCs. The source is a man aged 18 to 30 who had mild COVID-19 (a few samples of this study predate the infection). The sample titles of this study are shuffled in the database, so cell type and time point are left out; the donor was told from shared clones. The chain is encoded by TRBV12-3 or TRBV12-4 joined to TRBJ1-2; a confident D gene designation cannot be given. Sequenced sample: PBMCs or a T cell subset sorted from them (not recorded which). This receptor has the CDR3 CASSSRVSGYTF. The bases read TGTGCCAGCAGTTCCCGGGTCAGTGGCTACACCTTC.